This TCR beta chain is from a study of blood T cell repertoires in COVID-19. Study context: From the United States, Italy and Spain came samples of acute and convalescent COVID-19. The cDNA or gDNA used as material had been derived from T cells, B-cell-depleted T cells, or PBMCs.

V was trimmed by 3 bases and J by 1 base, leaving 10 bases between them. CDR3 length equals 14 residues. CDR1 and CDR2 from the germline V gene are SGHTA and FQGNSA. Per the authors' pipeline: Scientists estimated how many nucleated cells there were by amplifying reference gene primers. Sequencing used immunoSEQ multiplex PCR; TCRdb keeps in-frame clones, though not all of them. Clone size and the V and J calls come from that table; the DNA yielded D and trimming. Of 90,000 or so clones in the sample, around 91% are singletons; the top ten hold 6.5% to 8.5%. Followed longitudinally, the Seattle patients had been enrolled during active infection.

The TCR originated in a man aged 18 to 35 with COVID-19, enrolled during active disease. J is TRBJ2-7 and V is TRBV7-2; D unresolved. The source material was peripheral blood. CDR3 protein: CASSFSTASYEQYF. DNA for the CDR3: TGTGCCAGCAGCTTTAGCACCGCTTCCTACGAGCAGTACTTC.